The clone carrying this T cell receptor beta chain was counted many times. This entry belongs to a study of T cell repertoires in cytomegalovirus infection. TCRdb re-called the reads through MiXCR, storing one row per CDR3 protein. The sample holds 60,000 to 75,000 distinct CDR3 sequences, under 5% seen once. CDR3 length: 15 amino acids. The germline V gene has CDR1 SGHTA and CDR2 FQGNSA. V lost 0 bases and J lost 1, with 9 bases in between. The chain carries TRBV7-2 and TRBJ2-5; possible D gene TRBD1, 6 bases. This TCR was sampled from a human donor in good health (CMV status not recorded). Some clones in this sample may be carry-over from other donors' samples. The sequencing sample was made of PBMCs. This chain's CDR3 is CASSLARQVQETQYF. CDR3 DNA sequence: TGTGCCAGCAGCTTAGCTCGACAGGTCCAAGAGACCCAGTACTTC.